These 14 T cell receptor beta chains were all obtained from the same sample, sequenced in a study of TIL therapy for anti-PD-1-resistant metastatic lung cancer. Specified time point: pre-treatment sample, taken before nivolumab and TIL therapy. The tumor samples were excised metastases, mostly pleural nodules or supraclavicular lymph nodes. Sequencing used immunoSEQ v3. Sequencing was performed with immunoSEQ multiplex PCR; in TCRdb, only in-frame clones are kept and a portion is missing. The sample has 6,500 to 9,000 clones, just under 75% seen once. This specimen consisted of tumor tissue, obtained at baseline. These receptors came from a person between 30 and 80 years old with non-small cell lung cancer.

The J gene is TRBJ1-6, the V gene TRBV7-3; 7 bases match TRBD1. Trimming cost V 9 bases and J 5 bases; bases outside gene matches: 1. CDR3 size: 12 residues. Germline CDR1 reads SGHTA; CDR2 reads FQGTGA. CDR3 DNA: TGTGCCAGTGGGACAGATAATTCACCCCTCCACTTT. Protein sequence: CASGTDNSPLHF.

By frequency in the sample, this clone is medium-sized. The chain recombines TRBV28 with TRBJ1-4; no clear D. The V and J ends lost 3 bases and 7 bases respectively, with 9 bases between them. The CDR3 spans 13 residues. CDR1 MDHEN and CDR2 SYDVKM come from the germline V gene. DNA for the CDR3: TGTGCCAGCAGTTTTCAGATGGGTGAAAAACTGTTTTTT. This codes for CASSFQMGEKLFF. The variable domain in full, with the rest retrieved from reference TRBV28 and TRBJ1-4, is DVKVTQSSRYLVKRTGEKVFLECVQDMDHENMFWYRQDPGLGLRLIYFSYDVKMKEKGDIPEGYSVSREKKERFSLILESASTNQTSMYLCASSFQMGEKLFFGSGTQLSVL.

The gene calls are TRBV6-6 and TRBJ1-4; D unresolved. CDR1 MNHNY and CDR2 SVGAGI come from the germline V gene (reference sequence). The V gene lost 6 bases and the J gene lost 8 bases, with 10 bases spanning the gap. CDR3 length: 12 amino acids. The CDR3 region has the DNA TGTGCCAGCAGGGGCGGCACCGAAAAACTGTTTTTT. As protein: CASRGGTEKLFF.

The genes are TRBV6-5 and TRBJ1-2, with 9 nucleotides matching TRBD1. The germline CDR1 and CDR2 sequences are MNHEY and SVGAGI. The V segment lost 2 bases and the J segment 5 bases; nucleotides outside the gene matches: 3. CDR3 size: 14 residues. CDR3 sequence: CASSYNGQGYGYTF. In nucleotides, the CDR3 is TGTGCCAGCAGTTACAACGGACAGGGGTATGGCTACACCTTC.

The chain is built from TRBV4-1 and TRBJ2-5, with 7 bases that match TRBD1. V was pared by 5 bases and J by 4 bases, with 10 bases of the junction left unmatched. The CDR3 loop spans 15 amino acids. Germline V gene data show CDR1 as MGHRA and CDR2 as YSYEKL. The CDR3 bases are TGCGCCAGCAGCTTAGCAGGGGGATTTGGAGAGACCCAGTACTTC. Translating it yields CASSLAGGFGETQYF.

The chain recombines TRBV6-4 with TRBJ2-3; TRBD2 matches 9 bases. The CDR3 runs 16 residues. In germline, CDR1 is MRHNA, CDR2 SNTAGT. V was pared by 0 bases and J by 2 bases, with 3 bases of the junction left unmatched. CDR3 region: CASSDSSSGNTDTQYF. The CDR3 region has the DNA TGTGCCAGCAGTGACTCGTCTAGCGGGAACACAGATACGCAGTATTTT.

The chain uses TRBV14 and TRBJ1-6; D gene uncertain. The V end was cut by 5 bases, the J end by 10 bases, with 15 bases between. CDR1 is SGHDN, CDR2 FVKESK, per germline. The length of the CDR3 is 14 residues. The CDR3: CASSEIEVGSPLHF. The DNA of the CDR3 is TGTGCCAGCAGCGAAATCGAGGTGGGATCACCCCTCCACTTT.

V gene TRBV5-8 combines with J gene TRBJ1-2; D is possibly TRBD1 (6 bases). The CDR3 runs 15 residues. In germline, CDR1 is SGHTS, CDR2 YDEGEE. Trimming shortened V by 4 bases and J by 2 bases, and 15 bases separated the two germline ends. CDR3 sequence reads: CASSLYTGGNYGYTF. In nucleotides, the CDR3 is TGTGCCAGCAGCCTATATACGGGGGGCAACTATGGCTACACCTTC. Looking up the rest from reference TRBV5-8 and TRBJ1-2 gives the full variable domain: EAGVTQSPTHLIKTRGQQATLRCSPISGHTSVYWYQQALGLGLQFLLWYDEGEERNRGNFPPRFSGRQFPNYSSELNVNALELEDSALYLCASSLYTGGNYGYTFGSGTRLTVV.

This chain links TRBV29-1 with TRBJ1-1, with 7 bases lining up with TRBD1. This CDR3 contains 14 residues. With V trimmed by 4 bases and J by 7 bases, 12 bases remained unmatched. The germline V gene encodes CDR1 SQVTM and CDR2 ANQGSEA. As DNA, the CDR3 is TGCAGCGTTGCAGAGCCTACAGGGGCCGGTGAAGCTTTCTTT. As protein: CSVAEPTGAGEAFF.

V gene TRBV5-1 combines with J gene TRBJ2-1, with TRBD2 as a possible D gene (6 bases). V lost 6 bases to trimming and J lost 3 bases, with 13 bases between them. The CDR3 length is 14 residues. From germline, CDR1 is SGHRS and CDR2 YFSETQ. The CDR3 is CASTYSGGYNEQFF. CDR3 bases: TGCGCCAGCACCTATAGCGGAGGCTACAATGAGCAGTTCTTC.

CDR3 sequence reads: CASSLDRGDEQFF. CDR3 in DNA: TGTGCCAGCAGCCTGGACAGGGGCGATGAGCAGTTCTTC. V usage is TRBV7-2 and J usage is TRBJ2-1; 9 bases match TRBD1. After removal of 5 bases from V and 8 bases from J, the junction contained 4 bases not matched to a gene. The germline V gene has CDR1 SGHTA and CDR2 FQGNSA. This CDR3 is built from 13 residues.

The chain uses TRBV4-3 and TRBJ2-1; D remains ambiguous. The CDR3 has 16 amino acids. Trimming removed 0 bases at V and 2 bases at J, with 11 bases between. Germline V CDR1 and CDR2: LGHNA, YSLEER. The CDR3, as DNA: TGCGCCAGCAGCCAAGATGTGGCGGAACCCTACAATGAGCAGTTCTTC. Protein: CASSQDVAEPYNEQFF.

The chain uses TRBV23-1 and TRBJ2-5, with 7 positions matching TRBD2. TRBV23-1 is an open reading frame whose function is uncertain. This CDR3 region has 15 residues. Losses at the gene ends were 8 bases for V and 5 bases for J; bases not matched to a gene: 14. The CDR3 here is CASGPITSVLETQYF. The CDR3 DNA is TGCGCCAGCGGTCCCATAACTAGCGTGCTTGAGACCCAGTACTTC.

This chain connects TRBV27 to TRBJ2-6; D may match TRBD1 or TRBD2 (7 bases each). Germline CDR1 and CDR2: MNHEY and SMNVEV (reference sequence). The CDR3 is made up of 16 amino acids. Trimming stripped 7 bases from V and 2 bases from J, with 15 bases between. The CDR3 is CASTQGRVPGANVLTF. The CDR3 region has the DNA TGTGCCAGCACACAGGGGAGGGTCCCTGGGGCCAACGTCCTGACTTTC.